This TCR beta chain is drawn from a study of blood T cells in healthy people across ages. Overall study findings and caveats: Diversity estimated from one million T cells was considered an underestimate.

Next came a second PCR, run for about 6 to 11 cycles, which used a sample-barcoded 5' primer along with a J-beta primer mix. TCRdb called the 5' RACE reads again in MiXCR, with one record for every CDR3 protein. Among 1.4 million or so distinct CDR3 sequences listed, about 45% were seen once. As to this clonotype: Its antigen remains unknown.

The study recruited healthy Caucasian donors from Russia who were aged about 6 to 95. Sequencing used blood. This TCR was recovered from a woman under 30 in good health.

CDR3 in amino acids: CASSTKDGNYGYTF. The CDR3 DNA is TGCGCCAGCAGCACCAAGGACGGAAACTATGGCTACACCTTC. The chain combines TRBV5-1 with TRBJ1-2; D remains ambiguous. Trimming pared 4 bases from V and 2 bases from J, leaving 12 bases between. This CDR3 region has 14 residues. Germline CDR1 SGHRS, CDR2 YFSETQ.